The sample holds many counts of the clone carrying this T cell receptor beta chain. Its antigen is unknown. Germline CDR1 and CDR2: SGHTA and FQGNSA. The length of the CDR3 is 14 residues. V dropped 3 bases and J dropped 1 base, with 9 bases sitting between them. The data were obtained in a study of T cell repertoires in cytomegalovirus infection. Across the study: Public TCR beta signatures marked donors with CMV infection and the matching HLA.

One entry per CDR3 protein, called by TCRdb with MiXCR from the reads. Of 160,000 or so distinct CDR3 sequences listed, roughly a quarter were seen once; the top ten hold approximately 11%. Overall study results and limits: CMV-specific HLA-C-restricted TCR beta clonotypes dominated the ex vivo response. Cumulative public TCR beta family frequency identified CMV carriers with the relevant HLA.

What was sequenced was PBMCs. The chain couples TRBV7-2 to TRBJ1-1; D is perhaps TRBD1 (5 bases). The TCR originated in a human donor in good health (CMV status not recorded). Some clones in this sample may be carry-over from other donors' samples. This CDR3 reads CASSFSGPNTEAFF. The CDR3 DNA follows: TGTGCCAGCAGCTTCTCGGGACCGAACACTGAAGCTTTCTTT. The full variable domain, with the rest looked up from reference TRBV7-2 and TRBJ1-1, is GAGVSQSPSNKVTEKGKDVELRCDPISGHTALYWYRQSLGQGLEFLIYFQGNSAPDKSGLPSDRFSAERTGGSVSTLTIQRTQQEDSAVYLCASSFSGPNTEAFFGQGTRLTVV.